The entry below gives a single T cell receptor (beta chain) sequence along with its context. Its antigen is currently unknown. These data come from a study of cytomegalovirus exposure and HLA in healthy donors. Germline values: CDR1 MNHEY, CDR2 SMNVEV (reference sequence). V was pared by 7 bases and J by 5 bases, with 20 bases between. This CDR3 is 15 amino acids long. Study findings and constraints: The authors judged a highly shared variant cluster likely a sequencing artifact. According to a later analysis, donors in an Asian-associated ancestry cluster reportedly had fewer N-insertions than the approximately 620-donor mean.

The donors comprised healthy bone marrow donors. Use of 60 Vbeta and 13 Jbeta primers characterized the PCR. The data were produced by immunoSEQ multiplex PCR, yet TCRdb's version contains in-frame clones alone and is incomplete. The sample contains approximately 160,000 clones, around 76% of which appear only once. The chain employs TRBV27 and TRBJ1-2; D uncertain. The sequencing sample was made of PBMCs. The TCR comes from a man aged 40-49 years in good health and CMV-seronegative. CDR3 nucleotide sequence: TGTGCCAGCACCCCCCCCCAGGAGGAACCGTATGGCTACACCTTC. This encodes CASTPPQEEPYGYTF.